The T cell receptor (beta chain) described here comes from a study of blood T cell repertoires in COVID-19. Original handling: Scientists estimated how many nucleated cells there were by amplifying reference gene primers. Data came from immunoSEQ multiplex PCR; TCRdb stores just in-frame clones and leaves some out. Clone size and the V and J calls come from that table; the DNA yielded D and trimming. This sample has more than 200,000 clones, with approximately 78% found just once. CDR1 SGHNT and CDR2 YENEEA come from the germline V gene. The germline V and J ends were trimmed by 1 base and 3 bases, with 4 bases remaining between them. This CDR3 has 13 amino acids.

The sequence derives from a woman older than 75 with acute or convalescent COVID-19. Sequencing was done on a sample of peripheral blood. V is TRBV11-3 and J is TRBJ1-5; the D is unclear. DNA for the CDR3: TGTGCCAGCAGCTTAGCCGTCAATCAGCCCCAGCATTTT. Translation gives CASSLAVNQPQHF.